The clone carrying this T cell receptor beta chain was observed a handful of times. Its specificity is not known. The data stem from a study of T cell repertoires in cytomegalovirus infection. Across the whole study: It was recently identified HLA-C-restricted and well-studied HLA-B-restricted CMV epitopes that the study used. Study findings and constraints: HLA-C-restricted CMV-specific TCR beta clonotypes were dominant in the ex vivo response.

Each CDR3 protein is one row after TCRdb ran MiXCR on the reads. The sample records about 770,000 distinct CDR3 sequences, just under 30% being singletons. Germline V gives CDR1 SGHTA, CDR2 FQGNSA. The CDR3 contains 17 residues. Trimming removed 1 base from V and 11 bases from J; junction bases left unmatched: 16. V usage is TRBV7-2 and J usage is TRBJ1-1; TRBD1 matches at 10 bases. Sequences were derived from cultured CD8+ T cells from PBMCs, sampled from culture after CMV antigen stimulation. This TCR was sampled from a human donor in good health (CMV status not recorded). Some clones in this sample may be carry-over from other donors' samples. This CDR3 is CASSLEYRDRGPPRAFF. In nucleotides, the CDR3 is TGTGCCAGCAGCTTAGAATACCGGGACAGGGGCCCCCCGCGGGCTTTCTTT.